The 30 T cell receptor beta chains below all came from one sample that was sequenced in a study of cytomegalovirus exposure and HLA in healthy donors. The primer mix had 60 Vbeta and 13 Jbeta primers. Clones were sequenced by immunoSEQ multiplex PCR, and TCRdb holds only the in-frame ones, with some missing. The sample records about 120,000 clones, roughly 60% being singletons. The sample comprised PBMCs. These receptor sequences come from a man in his forties or fifties in good health and CMV-seropositive.

The rearrangement uses TRBV4-3 and TRBJ1-1, with 7 bases matching TRBD1. Germline V gene lookup returns CDR1 LGHNA and CDR2 YSLEER. This CDR3 has 15 residues. V was clipped by 4 bases and J by 3 bases; unmatched bases: 8. CDR3 nucleotides: TGCGCCAGCAGCCCCGGACAGGCCCTAGACACTGAAGCTTTCTTT. Encoded protein: CASSPGQALDTEAFF.

This clone was counted many times. The chain is built from TRBV6-1 and TRBJ1-1; possible D gene TRBD1, 5 bases. The CDR3 sequence is 11 residues long. CDR1 and CDR2 (germline): MNHNS, SASEGT. The germline V and J ends were trimmed by 7 bases and 4 bases, with 7 bases remaining between them. The CDR3, as DNA: TGTGCCAGCAAAGACAGCACTGAAGCTTTCTTT. Translating gives CASKDSTEAFF.

The chain carries TRBV27 and TRBJ2-7; D possibly corresponds to TRBD2 (6 bases). CDR3 size: 16 residues. Germline lookup yields CDR1 MNHEY and CDR2 SMNVEV (reference sequence). Deletions cut 5 bases from V and 0 bases from J, with 17 bases between. CDR3: CASSIIGGGTSYEQYF. In DNA, the CDR3 is TGTGCCAGCAGTATTATAGGTGGGGGGACCTCCTACGAGCAGTACTTC.

The rearrangement uses TRBV7-9 and TRBJ2-7; D unclear. The CDR3 extends over 14 amino acids. The germline gives CDR1 SEHNR, CDR2 FQNEAQ (reference sequence). V was clipped by 1 base and J by 5 bases, with 12 bases between them. The CDR3 sequence: CASSLVSNLDEQYF. In DNA form, the CDR3 reads TGTGCCAGCAGCTTAGTTAGTAACTTGGACGAGCAGTACTTC.

The chain is built from TRBV28 and TRBJ1-4; D may be TRBD1 (5 bases). The germline V gene has CDR1 MDHEN and CDR2 SYDVKM. The CDR3 consists of 15 residues. V dropped 0 bases and J dropped 3 bases, with 8 bases sitting between them. Here the CDR3 reads CASSLWTAANEKLFF. In DNA form, the CDR3 reads TGTGCCAGCAGTTTATGGACAGCTGCTAATGAAAAACTGTTTTTT.

The V and J genes are TRBV4-1 and TRBJ1-5; D might be TRBD1 (5 bases). The length of the CDR3 is 14 residues. V lost 4 bases and J 1 base, leaving 8 bases between the germline ends. Germline V gives CDR1 MGHRA, CDR2 YSYEKL. The chain's CDR3 is CASSLGLSNQPQHF. In nucleotides, the CDR3 is TGCGCCAGCAGCCTGGGACTGAGCAATCAGCCCCAGCATTTT.

This clone was detected a few times. This rearrangement joins TRBV9 to TRBJ2-5; TRBD2 agrees at 14 bases. The V gene end was trimmed by 3 bases and the J gene end by 5 bases; junction bases not matched to a gene: 6. This CDR3 comprises 16 residues. Germline loops: CDR1 SGDLS, CDR2 YYNGEE. The CDR3 sequence is CASSETSGRVGETQYF. The CDR3 bases are TGTGCCAGCAGCGAGACTAGCGGGAGGGTTGGGGAGACCCAGTACTTC.

The chain is built from TRBV19 and TRBJ2-1, with D tentatively TRBD1 (6 bases). V was pared by 7 bases and J by 3 bases, with 13 bases between. This CDR3 contains 14 residues. Per the germline V gene, CDR1 is LNHDA and CDR2 is SQIVND (reference sequence). The CDR3 is CASNTGTFYNEQFF. CDR3 nucleotides: TGTGCCAGTAACACAGGGACCTTCTACAATGAGCAGTTCTTC.

The V call is TRBV18, the J call TRBJ2-3, with 10 bases aligning to TRBD2. V gave up 6 bases and J gave up 2 bases; unmatched junction bases: 5. Per the germline V gene, CDR1 is KGHSH and CDR2 is LQKENI. The CDR3 consists of 15 residues. As DNA, the CDR3 is TGTGCCAGCTCGCAGCGGGAGGGCCACACAGATACGCAGTATTTT. This codes for CASSQREGHTDTQYF.

This clone was seen a few times. The chain joins TRBV29-1 to TRBJ1-1; tentative D call: TRBD1 (5 bases). V was pared by 3 bases and J by 10 bases, with 12 bases between. From germline, CDR1 is SQVTM and CDR2 ANQGSEA. There are 11 residues in the CDR3. CDR3 residues: CSVDFRVGAFF. The CDR3 DNA is TGCAGCGTTGACTTCAGGGTTGGAGCTTTCTTT.

The J gene is TRBJ2-2, the V gene TRBV27; D uncertain. V dropped 2 bases and J dropped 6 bases, with 10 bases sitting between them. From germline, CDR1 is MNHEY and CDR2 SMNVEV (reference sequence). The CDR3 runs 14 residues. CDR3 sequence reads: CASSLEWLSGELFF. The CDR3 DNA reads TGTGCCAGCAGTTTAGAATGGCTCTCCGGGGAGCTGTTTTTT.

The chain combines TRBV20-1 with TRBJ2-3; D unresolved. V was shortened by 6 bases and J by 4 bases, with 8 bases between the two germline ends. The CDR3 has 11 residues. Germline CDR1 and CDR2: DFQATT and SNEGSKA (reference sequence). The CDR3: CSANLADTQYF. The CDR3 DNA reads as TGCAGTGCGAACCTAGCAGATACGCAGTATTTT.

This clone was counted only a few times. The V and J genes are TRBV11-3 and TRBJ2-5, with 10 nucleotides matching TRBD1. V was clipped by 3 bases and J by 5 bases; unmatched bases: 3. This CDR3 comprises 14 residues. CDR1 is SGHNT, CDR2 YENEEA, per germline. CDR3 in amino acids: CASSFGTGAETQYF. The CDR3, as DNA: TGTGCCAGCAGCTTTGGGACAGGGGCTGAGACCCAGTACTTC.

V usage is TRBV7-9 and J usage is TRBJ2-7; the D gene is possibly TRBD1 (5 bases). V was pared by 5 bases and J by 5 bases, with 10 bases between. The germline CDR1 and CDR2 sequences are SEHNR and FQNEAQ (reference sequence). The CDR3 sequence is 12 residues long. CDR3 amino acids: CASSQDTHEQYF. The CDR3 region has the DNA TGTGCCAGCAGCCAGGACACCCACGAGCAGTACTTC.

This clone was seen once. The chain employs TRBV28 and TRBJ2-1, with 10 bases matching TRBD2. V trimming: 5 bases; J trimming: 2 bases; junction bases outside the gene matches: 12. The germline V gene encodes CDR1 MDHEN and CDR2 SYDVKM. This CDR3 comprises 18 residues. This chain's CDR3 is CASSPNPGTSGAYNEQFF. CDR3 DNA sequence: TGTGCCAGCAGTCCCAACCCCGGTACTAGCGGGGCCTACAATGAGCAGTTCTTC.

V usage is TRBV2 and J usage is TRBJ2-6, with 12 bases aligning to TRBD1. This CDR3 region has 17 residues. Per the germline V gene, CDR1 is SNHLY and CDR2 is FYNNEI. J lost 3 bases, V lost 6 bases, and 6 bases had no gene match. The CDR3 DNA follows: TGTGCCAGCAGACCGGGACAGGGGGCGCTTGGGGCCAACGTCCTGACTTTC. This gives the protein CASRPGQGALGANVLTF. Complete variable domain (other parts from reference TRBV2 and TRBJ2-6): EPEVTQTPSHQVTQMGQEVILRCVPISNHLYFYWYRQILGQKVEFLVSFYNNEISEKSEIFDDQFSVERPDGSNFTLKIRSTKLEDSAMYFCASRPGQGALGANVLTFGAGSRLTVL.

CDR3 coding DNA: TGTGCCAGCAGTTACGGAGGGCTTCAGAACACCATATATTTT. Its protein is CASSYGGLQNTIYF. This sequence joins TRBV6-5 and TRBJ1-3; D is uncertain. Germline loops: CDR1 MNHEY, CDR2 SVGAGI. V was clipped by 2 bases and J by 7 bases, with 12 bases between them. CDR3 size: 14 residues.

V and J are TRBV5-1 and TRBJ1-6, with D possibly being TRBD1 (6 bases). V was cut by 4 bases and J by 10 bases, with 21 bases left in between. The CDR3 is 16 residues long. Germline CDR1 and CDR2: SGHRS and YFSETQ. CDR3 residues: CASSASRGGSPSPLHF. Here the CDR3 DNA reads TGCGCCAGCAGCGCATCCCGAGGGGGATCGCCCTCACCCCTCCACTTT.

CDR3 sequence reads: CASSLGGEETQYF. The CDR3 DNA sequence: TGTGCCAGCAGCTTAGGGGGGGAAGAGACCCAGTACTTC. The V and J genes are TRBV7-9 and TRBJ2-5; D perhaps matches TRBD2 (6 bases). Per the germline V gene, CDR1 is SEHNR and CDR2 is FQNEAQ (reference sequence). The CDR3 is 13 amino acids. V gave up 1 base and J gave up 3 bases, with 6 bases separating them.

This chain connects TRBV5-1 to TRBJ1-2; 7 bases agree with TRBD1. V shed 3 bases, J shed 2 bases, and the junction held 1 base outside the gene matches. CDR3 length: 13 amino acids. Germline assignment: CDR1 SGHRS and CDR2 YFSETQ. The CDR3 sequence is CASSSTGNYGYTF. CDR3 in DNA: TGCGCCAGCAGCTCGACAGGGAACTATGGCTACACCTTC.

The rearrangement uses TRBV6-6 and TRBJ2-1, with 7 nucleotides matching TRBD1. This CDR3 spans 16 amino acids. Germline V gives CDR1 MNHNY, CDR2 SVGAGI (reference sequence). The ends lost 5 bases at V and 1 base at J; junction bases unmatched: 8. The CDR3 bases are TGTGCCAGCAGTCCCGGCCGGGACAGATCCTACAATGAGCAGTTCTTC. It specifies CASSPGRDRSYNEQFF.

V and J are TRBV5-4 and TRBJ2-5; the match to TRBD2 covers 11 bases. In germline, CDR1 is SGHNT, CDR2 YYREEE (reference sequence). The CDR3 contains 16 residues. V lost 4 bases, J lost 4 bases, and 9 bases stayed unmatched. CDR3 sequence (DNA): TGTGCCAGCAGCCGAGGACTAGCGGGTGAGGGAGAGACCCAGTACTTC. Encoded protein: CASSRGLAGEGETQYF. Combining the CDR3 with reference TRBV5-4 and TRBJ2-5 gives the whole variable domain ETGVTQSPTHLIKTRGQQVTLRCSSQSGHNTVSWYQQALGQGPQFIFQYYREEENGRGNFPPRFSGLQFPNYSSELNVNALELDDSALYLCASSRGLAGEGETQYFGPGTRLLVL.

V and J are TRBV6-5 and TRBJ2-5; possible D gene TRBD2, 7 bases. Per germline, CDR1 MNHEY and CDR2 SVGAGI. V was trimmed by 2 bases and J by 5 bases, leaving 15 bases between them. This CDR3 has 15 amino acids. Written as DNA, the CDR3 is TGTGCCAGCAGTTACGGTTGGGGGGGCATGGAGACCCAGTACTTC. This encodes CASSYGWGGMETQYF.

CDR3 region: CASSLAPGTGVSPLHF. The CDR3 coding sequence is TGTGCCAGCTCACTTGCCCCAGGGACAGGGGTTTCACCCCTCCACTTT. The rearrangement joins TRBV18 to TRBJ1-6, with 10 bases fitting TRBD1. The CDR3 spans 16 residues. CDR1 and CDR2 from the germline V gene are KGHSH and LQKENI. J was trimmed by 9 bases and V by 4 bases; bases with no gene match: 9.

CDR3 bases: TGTGCCAGCAGTTTATATGGGGGCAGTGTGGCTTTCTTT. Amino acids: CASSLYGGSVAFF. The chain carries TRBV27 and TRBJ1-1; maybe TRBD1 (6 bases). The CDR3 runs 13 residues. Germline CDR1 reads MNHEY; CDR2 reads SMNVEV (reference sequence). Trimming took 1 base from V and 11 from J, leaving 14 bases between them.

Regarding this clone: The junction and the germline gene differ at one end; a read error may be behind it. The sample has other DNA sequences that encode this CDR3 too. The chain recombines TRBV6-5 with TRBJ2-5, with D perhaps TRBD2 (8 bases). The germline V gene encodes CDR1 MNHEY and CDR2 SVGAGI. The CDR3 sequence is 14 residues long. The CDR3 sequence: CASRSGLGGETQYF. CDR3 coding DNA: TGCGCCAGCAGATCGGGACTAGGGGGCGAGACCCAGTACTTC.

This clone came up once. The chain joins TRBV7-9 to TRBJ1-1; D perhaps matches TRBD1 (6 bases). The CDR3 has 15 residues. V lost 0 bases and J lost 5, with 13 bases in between. Germline CDR1 is SEHNR and CDR2 is FQNEAQ (reference sequence). For the CDR3, the DNA is TGTGCCAGCAGCTTAGCGATAGGGAGGGGGACTGAAGCTTTCTTT. As protein: CASSLAIGRGTEAFF.

This chain links TRBV9 with TRBJ1-2; D is undetermined. The germline V gene has CDR1 SGDLS and CDR2 YYNGEE. The V gene lost 3 bases and the J gene lost 8 bases, with 11 bases spanning the gap. The CDR3 covers 12 residues. The CDR3 protein is CASSANQRGYTF. The CDR3 DNA sequence: TGTGCCAGCAGCGCTAACCAGCGGGGCTACACCTTC.

This rearrangement joins TRBV28 to TRBJ1-5; 7 nucleotides match TRBD1. Trimming took 1 base from V and 2 from J; bases not matched to a gene: 2. CDR1 MDHEN and CDR2 SYDVKM come from the germline V gene. CDR3 length: 15 amino acids. CDR3 DNA sequence: TGTGCCAGCAGTTTATTAGGGGGCGGCAATCAGCCCCAGCATTTT. Encoded protein: CASSLLGGGNQPQHF.

V gene TRBV28 combines with J gene TRBJ2-3; 7 positions agree with TRBD2. The germline gives CDR1 MDHEN, CDR2 SYDVKM. V shed 5 bases and J 2 bases; nucleotides not matched to a gene: 7. CDR3 size: 15 residues. The CDR3 loop reads CASSAGDLYTDTQYF. DNA for the CDR3: TGTGCCAGCAGTGCGGGGGACCTATACACAGATACGCAGTATTTT.